The 27 T cell receptor beta chains presented below share a single source sample, sequenced in a study of blood T cell repertoires in COVID-19. The method was immunoSEQ multiplex PCR; TCRdb's version includes in-frame clones alone and lacks a portion of them. The table has 78,000 or so clones, about nine tenths seen once. The sequenced sample was peripheral blood. These receptors all stem from a woman between 45 and 60 years old with acute or convalescent COVID-19.

This chain uses TRBV28 with TRBJ1-2; D gene ambiguous. This CDR3 is built from 12 residues. V was trimmed by 5 bases and J by 0 bases, leaving 4 bases between them. Germline CDR1 is MDHEN and CDR2 is SYDVKM. Written as DNA, the CDR3 is TGTGCCAGCAGTGGCCCTAACTATGGCTACACCTTC. It specifies CASSGPNYGYTF.

The V gene is TRBV16, the J gene TRBJ2-1, with TRBD2 matching 7 bases. Germline V gives CDR1 KGHSY, CDR2 FQNENV. CDR3 length: 14 amino acids. After removal of 0 bases from V and 9 bases from J, the junction contained 5 bases not matched to a gene. The CDR3 reads CASSQSRSSGEQFF. The CDR3 DNA sequence: TGTGCCAGCAGCCAATCGAGGTCTAGCGGTGAGCAGTTCTTC. The variable domain in full, with the rest retrieved from reference TRBV16 and TRBJ2-1, is GEEVAQTPKHLVRGEGQKAKLYCAPIKGHSYVFWYQQVLKNEFKFLISFQNENVFDETGMPKERFSAKCLPNSPCSLEIQATKLEDSAVYFCASSQSRSSGEQFFGPGTRLTVL.

The chain couples TRBV30 to TRBJ1-3; 7 positions agree with TRBD1. From germline, CDR1 is GTSNPN and CDR2 SVGIG (reference sequence). This CDR3 comprises 14 residues. The V gene end was trimmed by 3 bases and the J gene end by 8 bases; junction bases not matched to a gene: 10. CDR3 sequence (DNA): TGTGCCTGGAGACTTCCGGGACAGCTAGACACCATATATTTT. Translating gives CAWRLPGQLDTIYF.

The rearrangement joins TRBV29-1 to TRBJ1-2; the D is unclear. Germline V gene lookup returns CDR1 SQVTM and CDR2 ANQGSEA. The CDR3 has 15 residues. With 0 bases removed from V and 4 bases from J, the gap between germline ends came to 15 bases. The CDR3 sequence is CSVEDGPGSFYGYTF. The CDR3 coding sequence is TGCAGCGTTGAAGATGGCCCCGGGAGCTTCTATGGCTACACCTTC. Complete variable domain (other parts from reference TRBV29-1 and TRBJ1-2): SAVISQKPSRDICQRGTSLTIQCQVDSQVTMMFWYRQQPGQSLTLIATANQGSEATYESGFVIDKFPISRPNLTFSTLTVSNMSPEDSSIYLCSVEDGPGSFYGYTFGSGTRLTVV.

The V and J genes are TRBV28 and TRBJ1-4, with 7 bases fitting TRBD1. Losses at the gene ends were 4 bases for V and 8 bases for J; bases not matched to a gene: 7. CDR1 and CDR2 (germline): MDHEN, SYDVKM. The CDR3 covers 14 residues. CDR3: CASSSGTEREKLFF. The DNA of the CDR3 is TGTGCCAGCAGTTCCGGGACAGAACGCGAAAAACTGTTTTTT.

A word on this clone: At one end the junction does not follow the germline gene, possibly because of a read error. The rearrangement links TRBV24-1 to TRBJ2-5; 10 bases align to TRBD2. This CDR3 has 16 residues. Germline V gene data show CDR1 as KGHDR and CDR2 as SFDVKD. The CDR3 nucleotides read TGTACCACCAGTGATCCACGAGCGGGAGGGTGGGAGACCCAGTACTTC. This codes for CTTSDPRAGGWETQYF.

This CDR3 is CASSAQGDNQPQHF. The CDR3 nucleotides read TGTGCCAGTAGTGCACAGGGAGACAATCAGCCCCAGCATTTT. J is TRBJ1-5 and V is TRBV19; D may be TRBD1 (6 bases). V was cut by 5 bases and J by 3 bases, with 11 bases left in between. The germline gives CDR1 LNHDA, CDR2 SQIVND (reference sequence). This CDR3 contains 14 residues.

This chain connects TRBV7-9 to TRBJ2-1, with a tentative D call TRBD1 (6 bases). Germline V gene sequence: CDR1 SEHNR, CDR2 FQNEAQ (reference sequence). There are 15 residues in the CDR3. The V end was cut by 2 bases, the J end by 5 bases, with 13 bases between. The DNA of the CDR3 is TGTGCCAGCAGCTTATCGCGCGGACAGAACAATGAGCAGTTCTTC. Translated, it gives CASSLSRGQNNEQFF. The variable domain in full, with the rest retrieved from reference TRBV7-9 and TRBJ2-1, is DTGVSQNPRHKITKRGQNVTFRCDPISEHNRLYWYRQTLGQGPEFLTYFQNEAQLEKSRLLSDRFSAERPKGSFSTLEIQRTEQGDSAMYLCASSLSRGQNNEQFFGPGTRLTVL.

The chain uses TRBV5-5 and TRBJ1-4; 7 bases are a match to TRBD1. Germline V gives CDR1 SGHKS, CDR2 YYEKEE (reference sequence). The V gene end was trimmed by 4 bases and the J gene end by 4 bases; junction bases not matched to a gene: 10. CDR3 length equals 16 residues. CDR3 in amino acids: CASSPGQVSLNEKLFF. The DNA of the CDR3 is TGTGCCAGCAGCCCAGGACAGGTTTCCCTTAATGAAAAACTGTTTTTT.

This chain joins TRBV7-2 and TRBJ2-1, with D maybe TRBD2 (6 bases). The CDR3 length is 12 residues. Germline assignment: CDR1 SGHTA and CDR2 FQGNSA. Between the trimmed V and J ends, which lost 5 bases and 7 bases, there was a span of 9 bases. CDR3 bases: TGTGCCAGCAGCCAACTAGCAAATGAGCAGTTCTTC. Its translation: CASSQLANEQFF. The variable domain in full, completed from reference TRBV7-2 and TRBJ2-1, reads GAGVSQSPSNKVTEKGKDVELRCDPISGHTALYWYRQSLGQGLEFLIYFQGNSAPDKSGLPSDRFSAERTGGSVSTLTIQRTQQEDSAVYLCASSQLANEQFFGPGTRLTVL.

The chain recombines TRBV14 with TRBJ2-7; 9 bases align to TRBD1. V gave up 6 bases and J gave up 5 bases; unmatched junction bases: 11. The CDR3 length is 15 residues. Per the germline V gene, CDR1 is SGHDN and CDR2 is FVKESK. In DNA, the CDR3 is TGTGCCAGCAGACCTTCCGGGACAGGGATCCACGAGCAGTACTTC. It specifies CASRPSGTGIHEQYF. The full variable domain, its missing parts supplied by reference TRBV14 and TRBJ2-7, is EAGVTQFPSHSVIEKGQTVTLRCDPISGHDNLYWYRRVMGKEIKFLLHFVKESKQDESGMPNNRFLAERTGGTYSTLKVQPAELEDSGVYFCASRPSGTGIHEQYFGPGTRLTVT.

The J gene is TRBJ1-2, the V gene TRBV3-1 (or the pseudogene TRBV3-2), with no clear D. There are 14 residues in the CDR3. The germline V and J ends were trimmed by 2 bases and 6 bases, with 13 bases remaining between them. Germline loops: CDR1 LGHDT, CDR2 YNNKEL (reference sequence). CDR3: CASSQSRPEDGYTF. Written as DNA, the CDR3 is TGTGCCAGCAGCCAATCCCGCCCGGAGGATGGCTACACCTTC.

This clone came up once. This chain links TRBV6-5 with TRBJ2-3, with D possibly matching TRBD2 (5 bases). Trimming shortened V by 6 bases and J by 0 bases, and 13 bases separated the two germline ends. The CDR3 sequence is 15 residues long. The germline V gene encodes CDR1 MNHEY and CDR2 SVGAGI. The CDR3 loop is CASSPLARSTDTQYF. CDR3 in DNA: TGTGCCAGCAGCCCCCTAGCCAGGAGCACAGATACGCAGTATTTT.

The rearrangement links TRBV6-4 to TRBJ2-1; 7 bases match TRBD2. There are 15 residues in the CDR3. Trimming cost V 6 bases and J 5 bases; bases outside gene matches: 10. Germline CDR1 MRHNA, CDR2 SNTAGT. In DNA, the CDR3 is TGTGCCAGCAGGAGGGGTGCGGGAGACCACAATGAGCAGTTCTTC. Encoded protein: CASRRGAGDHNEQFF.

The chain is built from TRBV5-1 and TRBJ2-5; D is ambiguous. The CDR3 totals 14 residues. V was trimmed by 4 bases and J by 5 bases, leaving 15 bases between them. Germline CDR1 and CDR2: SGHRS and YFSETQ. This CDR3 is CASSVRPPAETQYF. The CDR3 region has the DNA TGCGCCAGCAGCGTGCGGCCTCCGGCGGAGACCCAGTACTTC.

The chain uses TRBV29-1 and TRBJ2-7, with 11 nucleotides matching TRBD1. Unmatched junction bases numbered 6, after V lost 2 bases and J lost 6 bases. This CDR3 has 14 amino acids. Germline values: CDR1 SQVTM, CDR2 ANQGSEA. This chain's CDR3 is CSVEIRDRGAEQYF. CDR3 coding DNA: TGCAGCGTTGAAATCCGGGACAGGGGGGCCGAGCAGTACTTC.

The gene calls are TRBV5-1 and TRBJ1-1; D remains unclear. V shed 4 bases and J shed 2 bases, with 12 bases lying between them. This CDR3 is 14 amino acids long. Germline CDR1 reads SGHRS; CDR2 reads YFSETQ. For the CDR3, the DNA is TGCGCCAGCAGCAAAGACACTTTAAACACTGAAGCTTTCTTT. Encoded protein: CASSKDTLNTEAFF.

The chain is built from TRBV9 and TRBJ2-1, with 7 nucleotides matching TRBD1. Trimming took 4 bases from V and 7 from J; bases not matched to a gene: 14. Germline CDR1 reads SGDLS; CDR2 reads YYNGEE. The CDR3 runs to 16 residues. CDR3 DNA: TGTGCCAGCAGCTCCCGACAGGGTGGGTCCCTAAATGAGCAGTTCTTC. Its translation: CASSSRQGGSLNEQFF.

This clone was counted between two and nine times. The rearrangement uses TRBV5-1 and TRBJ1-2, with D maybe TRBD1 (6 bases). Germline loops: CDR1 SGHRS, CDR2 YFSETQ. The CDR3 contains 14 residues. V was shortened by 3 bases and J by 3 bases, with 12 bases between the two germline ends. The CDR3 DNA sequence: TGCGCCAGCAGCTCAAGGGGGTCTGACTATGGCTACACCTTC. Translated: CASSSRGSDYGYTF.

This sequence joins TRBV5-6 and TRBJ1-2, with 9 bases that match TRBD1. Losses at the gene ends were 4 bases for V and 4 bases for J; bases not matched to a gene: 5. This CDR3 region has 14 residues. Germline V gene lookup returns CDR1 SGHDT and CDR2 YYEEEE. The CDR3 sequence is CASSQQGAGYGYTF. In DNA form, the CDR3 reads TGTGCCAGCAGCCAACAGGGGGCGGGCTATGGCTACACCTTC.

This chain links TRBV11-2 with TRBJ1-6; possibly TRBD1 for D (5 bases). The V end was cut by 7 bases, the J end by 6 bases, with 13 bases between. The CDR3 runs 14 residues. Germline CDR1 SGHAT, CDR2 FQNNGV. The CDR3 sequence: CASTADRSNSPLHF. CDR3 DNA: TGTGCCAGCACCGCCGACAGAAGTAATTCACCCCTCCACTTT. The full variable domain, its missing parts supplied by reference TRBV11-2 and TRBJ1-6, is EAGVAQSPRYKIIEKRQSVAFWCNPISGHATLYWYQQILGQGPKLLIQFQNNGVVDDSQLPKDRFSAERLKGVDSTLKIQPAKLEDSAVYLCASTADRSNSPLHFGNGTRLTVT.

The rearrangement joins TRBV5-1 to TRBJ2-7, with 13 bases identical to TRBD2. The CDR3 consists of 17 residues. Germline CDR1 reads SGHRS; CDR2 reads YFSETQ. The V and J ends lost 0 bases and 5 bases, in that order; junction bases with no gene match: 8. Here the CDR3 reads CASSLARGLAGWDEQYF. The CDR3 DNA sequence: TGCGCCAGCAGCTTGGCCCGGGGACTAGCGGGGTGGGACGAGCAGTACTTC.

J is TRBJ1-2 and V is TRBV9; maybe TRBD1 (5 bases). V gave up 10 bases and J gave up 8 bases, with 21 bases separating them. Germline CDR1 reads SGDLS; CDR2 reads YYNGEE. There are 13 residues in the CDR3. The CDR3 DNA reads TGTGCCTATATTGTGGGAGGGGCAGAAGGCTACACCTTC. Translation: CAYIVGGAEGYTF.

The chain is built from TRBV27 and TRBJ2-7; weak D call: TRBD2 (5 bases). The CDR3 consists of 14 residues. The germline V gene has CDR1 MNHEY and CDR2 SMNVEV (reference sequence). V was trimmed by 6 bases and J by 7 bases, leaving 19 bases between them. The CDR3 is CASRSGGRWTEQYF. CDR3 DNA: TGTGCCAGCAGGAGTGGTGGGCGTTGGACTGAGCAGTACTTC.

In the case of this clone: The junction departs from germline at one end; a sequencing error may be responsible. The same CDR3 can be traced to other DNA sequences in this sample. J is TRBJ2-7 and V is TRBV7-9; D may be TRBD1 (5 bases). The CDR3 consists of 16 residues. Germline V gene data show CDR1 as SEHNR and CDR2 as FQNEAQ (reference sequence). CDR3 residues: CASTHTRSGASYEQYF. The CDR3 DNA reads as TGTGCCAGCACCCATACGCGTAGTGGGGCCTCCTACGAGCAGTACTTT.

The chain joins TRBV2 to TRBJ1-4, with D unresolved. With 6 bases removed from V and 7 bases from J, the gap between germline ends came to 15 bases. The CDR3 runs 14 residues. From germline, CDR1 is SNHLY and CDR2 FYNNEI. CDR3 sequence reads: CASRSGVYSEKLFF. In DNA form, the CDR3 reads TGTGCCAGCAGATCCGGGGTGTACAGTGAAAAACTGTTTTTT.

This chain connects TRBV2 to TRBJ1-1; D not resolved. CDR3 length: 14 residues. Germline V CDR1 and CDR2: SNHLY, FYNNEI. The germline V and J ends were trimmed by 2 bases and 6 bases, with 13 bases remaining between them. The CDR3 coding sequence is TGTGCCAGCAGTGAACGTTCGCCTACTGCTGAAGCTTTCTTT. This sequence encodes CASSERSPTAEAFF.